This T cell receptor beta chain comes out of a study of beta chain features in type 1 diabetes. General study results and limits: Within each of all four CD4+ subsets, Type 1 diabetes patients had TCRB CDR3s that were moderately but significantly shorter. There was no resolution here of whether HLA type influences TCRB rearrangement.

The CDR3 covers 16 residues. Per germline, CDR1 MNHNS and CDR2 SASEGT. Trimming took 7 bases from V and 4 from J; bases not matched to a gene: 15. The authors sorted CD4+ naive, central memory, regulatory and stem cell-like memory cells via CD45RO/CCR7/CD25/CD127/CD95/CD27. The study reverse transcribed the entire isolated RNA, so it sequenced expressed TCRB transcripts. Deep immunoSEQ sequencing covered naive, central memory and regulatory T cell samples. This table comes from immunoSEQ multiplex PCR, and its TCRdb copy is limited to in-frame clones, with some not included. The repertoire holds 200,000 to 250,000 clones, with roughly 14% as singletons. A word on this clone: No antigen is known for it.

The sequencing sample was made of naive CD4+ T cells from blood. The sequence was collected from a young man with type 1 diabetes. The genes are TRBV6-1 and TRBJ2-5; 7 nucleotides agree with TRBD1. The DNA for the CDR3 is TGTGCCAGCATTGAGAGGGGGCTAGCTCCGATAGAGACCCAGTACTTC. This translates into CASIERGLAPIETQYF.